This T cell receptor (beta chain) was recovered during a study of T cell responses to AZD1222 COVID-19 vaccine. The study's findings and limits: Among AZD1222 vaccinees, only six or seven were seropositive at baseline. There were vaccine-associated CD4 TCRs across spike, dominant at 160-218 and 743-854.

Trimming removed 4 bases at V and 2 bases at J, with 8 bases between. The CDR3 contains 13 residues. TCRdb's table, derived via immunoSEQ multiplex PCR, lists solely in-frame clones and lacks some. The sample has around 140,000 clones; roughly 93% are singletons. Remarks on this clone: Its specificity is not known.

The chain has TRBV12-3 or TRBV12-4 and TRBJ2-5; D is unclear. Sequences were derived from peripheral blood, sampled after recovery from COVID-19. The origin of this receptor is an adult who had recovered from COVID-19. For the CDR3, the DNA is TGTGCCAGCAGTTCTTACAGACAAGAGACCCAGTACTTC. This encodes CASSSYRQETQYF.